These T cell receptor beta chains were read from a single sample in a study of T cell repertoires in cytomegalovirus infection. TCRdb used MiXCR to reprocess the reads, holding one entry per CDR3 protein. The table records roughly 760,000 distinct CDR3 sequences, less than 40% of them present only once. Sequencing was done on a sample of PBMCs. All receptors derive from a human donor in good health (CMV status not recorded). Some clones in this sample may be carry-over from other donors' samples. Both conserved end residues are part of each CDR3. D genes are given only for firm matches. Some rows have no size entry. The others give once, few or many, or a class for an expanded clone.

abundance	v_gene	j_gene	d_gene	CDR3aa	CDR3nt
few	TRBV10-3	TRBJ2-2	TRBD2	CAISDRLAEGTPTGELFF	TGTGCCATCAGTGATCGGCTAGCGGAGGGGACCCCCACCGGGGAGCTGTTTTTT
few	TRBV28	TRBJ2-5	TRBD2	CASSLGVAGREETQYF	TGTGCCAGCAGTTTAGGGGTAGCGGGCCGTGAAGAGACCCAGTACTTC
-	TRBV27	TRBJ1-2	-	CASSLVGHHDYGYTF	TGTGCCAGCAGTTTAGTGGGACATCACGACTATGGCTACACCTTC
-	TRBV20-1	TRBJ1-6	TRBD1	CSAHVDRETPLHF	TGCAGTGCTCATGTTGACAGGGAGACACCCCTCCACTTT
-	TRBV13	TRBJ2-3	TRBD2	CASSDLTSGPPLDTQYF	TGCGCCAGCAGCGACTTGACTAGCGGGCCACCTTTAGATACGCAGTATTTT
-	TRBV28	TRBJ2-5	TRBD1	CASSLGARGPSETQYF	TGTGCCAGCAGTCTTGGGGCCAGGGGGCCCTCGGAGACCCAGTACTTC
-	TRBV7-2	TRBJ2-7	-	CASSCRCEQYF	TGTGCCAGCAGCTGCCGGTGCGAGCAGTACTTC
-	TRBV20-1	TRBJ2-1	TRBD2	CSARDLGGLAGWYNEQFF	TGCAGTGCTAGAGATCTGGGTGGACTAGCGGGATGGTACAATGAGCAGTTCTTC
few	TRBV6-6	TRBJ2-7	-	CASSYSGTEGALEQYF	TGTGCCAGCAGTTACTCGGGGACGGAGGGGGCTTTGGAGCAGTACTTC
few	TRBV5-1	TRBJ2-5	-	CASSLDLGGVETQYF	TGCGCCAGCAGCTTGGACCTAGGAGGGGTCGAGACCCAGTACTTC
-	TRBV28	TRBJ1-6	TRBD1	CASSTVRQGFPPDYNSPLHF	TGTGCCAGCAGTACCGTTCGACAGGGTTTCCCCCCGGACTATAATTCACCCCTCCACTTT
-	TRBV30	TRBJ2-7	-	CAWSVGFGGPYEQYF	TGTGCCTGGAGTGTCGGATTTGGGGGGCCCTACGAGCAGTACTTC
few	TRBV7-8	TRBJ2-7	TRBD2	CASSATSGRAYEQYF	TGTGCCAGCAGCGCCACTAGCGGGAGGGCCTACGAGCAGTACTTC
few	TRBV19	TRBJ1-1	-	CAVGRTEAFF	TGTGCCGTTGGAAGGACTGAAGCTTTCTTT
few	TRBV20-1	TRBJ2-3	-	CSASRYGGGDADTQYF	TGCAGTGCTAGCCGGTACGGGGGTGGCGACGCAGATACGCAGTATTTT
-	TRBV20-1	TRBJ2-7	TRBD2	CSATGTSGRNEQYF	TGCAGTGCAACCGGGACTAGCGGGAGAAACGAGCAGTACTTC
-	TRBV5-5	TRBJ1-3	-	CAWGGPASGNTIYF	TGTGCCTGGGGGGGGCCAGCCTCTGGAAACACCATATATTTT
few	TRBV14	TRBJ1-2	-	CASSQADRGGYTF	TGTGCCAGCAGCCAAGCGGACAGAGGAGGCTACACCTTC
few	TRBV7-8	TRBJ2-4	TRBD2	CASSLAGGANIQYF	TGTGCCAGCAGCTTAGCCGGGGGGGCAAACATTCAGTACTTC
-	TRBV28	TRBJ1-6	-	CSSSPVTRSNSPLHF	TGTTCCAGCAGTCCGGTTACTCGAAGCAATTCACCCCTCCACTTT
few	TRBV6-1	TRBJ1-2	-	CASSDVGHGLRGYTF	TGTGCCAGCAGCGACGTGGGACACGGTCTCCGGGGCTACACCTTC
-	TRBV6-8	TRBJ2-5	-	CASSYSGESETQYF	TGTGCCAGCAGTTACTCTGGGGAGTCGGAGACCCAGTACTTC
many	TRBV7-9	TRBJ2-5	TRBD1	CASSSPLTGSKTQYF	TGTGCCAGCAGCTCTCCCCTGACAGGGAGTAAGACCCAGTACTTC
-	TRBV5-1	TRBJ1-4	-	CASRLDRLNEKLFF	TGCGCCAGCAGACTGGACCGTCTAAATGAAAAACTGTTTTTT
few	TRBV5-4	TRBJ2-1	-	CASSYDKHSYNEQFF	TGTGCCAGCAGCTACGACAAGCATTCCTACAATGAGCAGTTCTTC
-	TRBV20-1	TRBJ1-3	-	CSARGVGLGNTIYF	TGCAGTGCTAGGGGGGTGGGACTCGGAAACACCATATATTTT
-	TRBV29-1	TRBJ1-5	TRBD1	CSIGTGGFNQPQHF	TGCAGCATTGGGACAGGGGGTTTCAATCAGCCCCAGCATTTT
once	TRBV29-1	TRBJ2-1	TRBD1	CSVRTGGGEQFF	TGCAGCGTCCGGACAGGGGGCGGTGAGCAGTTCTTC
-	TRBV19	TRBJ2-7	-	CASSIGAWGYEQYF	TGTGCCAGTAGTATTGGGGCGTGGGGCTACGAGCAGTACTTC
few	TRBV25-1	TRBJ1-4	-	CASRRGSGEKLFF	TGTGCCAGCAGACGAGGAAGCGGTGAAAAACTGTTTTTT
-	TRBV7-9	TRBJ1-2	TRBD1	CASSPLAGQGDYGYTF	TGTGCCAGCAGCCCGTTGGCGGGACAGGGGGACTATGGCTACACCTTC
-	TRBV10-3	TRBJ2-1	-	CAISESSYNNEQFF	TGTGCCATCAGTGAGTCGAGTTATAACAATGAGCAGTTCTTC
many	TRBV19	TRBJ2-1	-	CATGVSYNEQFF	TGTGCCACCGGGGTGTCCTACAATGAGCAGTTCTTC
few	TRBV7-9	TRBJ2-3	TRBD2	CASSYTGTSESDTQYF	TGTGCCAGCAGCTACACCGGGACTAGTGAGTCTGATACGCAGTATTTT
-	TRBV7-2	TRBJ2-5	-	CASSLVRGASQETQYF	TGTGCCAGCAGCTTAGTCAGGGGGGCTAGCCAAGAGACCCAGTACTTC
-	TRBV7-9	TRBJ1-2	-	CASSFDNAGPGYTF	TGTGCCAGCAGCTTCGACAATGCTGGTCCTGGCTACACCTTC
-	TRBV5-5	TRBJ2-1	TRBD2	CASSSSSGGAYEQFF	TGTGCCAGCAGCTCATCTAGCGGGGGGGCCTATGAGCAGTTCTTC
few	TRBV6-5	TRBJ1-3	-	CASAPVSPGNTIYF	TGTGCCAGCGCCCCGGTTTCCCCTGGAAACACCATATATTTT
few	TRBV7-6	TRBJ2-5	TRBD2	CASSFGLAVRETQYF	TGTGCCAGCAGCTTCGGACTAGCAGTCCGGGAGACCCAGTACTTC
many	TRBV6-1	TRBJ2-5	-	CASSPRKVLLETQYF	TGTGCCAGCAGTCCTCGGAAGGTGCTTCTCGAGACCCAGTACTTC
few	TRBV19	TRBJ2-7	-	CASSKIYEGTLSYEQYF	TGTGCCAGTAGTAAGATTTACGAGGGGACCCTATCCTACGAGCAGTACTTC
many	TRBV7-2	TRBJ2-7	-	CASSLRSSEDYSYEQYF	TGTGCCAGCAGCCTCAGGTCATCGGAAGATTATTCCTACGAGCAGTACTTC
few	TRBV7-2	TRBJ2-3	TRBD2	CASTPQLAGTDTQYF	TGTGCCAGCACCCCCCAACTAGCGGGTACAGATACGCAGTATTTT
-	TRBV7-9	TRBJ2-5	-	CASSRRPHDSQETQYF	TGTGCCAGCAGCCGTCGACCTCATGACAGTCAAGAGACCCAGTACTTC
many	TRBV7-2	TRBJ2-7	TRBD2	CASRAGTSGIYEQYF	TGTGCCAGCAGGGCCGGGACTAGCGGGATTTACGAGCAGTACTTC
-	TRBV20-1	TRBJ1-5	-	CSVQAPNQPQHF	TGCAGTGTCCAGGCCCCTAATCAGCCCCAGCATTTT
few	TRBV12-3/TRBV12-4	TRBJ1-5	TRBD1	CASSLSRGLSNQPQHF	TGTGCCAGCAGTTTATCCAGGGGGCTTAGCAATCAGCCCCAGCATTTT
many	TRBV7-9	TRBJ2-3	-	CASSPPGSPGDTQYF	TGTGCCAGCAGCCCCCCCGGGAGTCCAGGGGATACGCAGTATTTT
-	TRBV20-1	TRBJ2-2	-	CSARDRGGTGELFF	TGCAGTGCTAGAGATCGGGGCGGCACCGGGGAGCTGTTTTTT